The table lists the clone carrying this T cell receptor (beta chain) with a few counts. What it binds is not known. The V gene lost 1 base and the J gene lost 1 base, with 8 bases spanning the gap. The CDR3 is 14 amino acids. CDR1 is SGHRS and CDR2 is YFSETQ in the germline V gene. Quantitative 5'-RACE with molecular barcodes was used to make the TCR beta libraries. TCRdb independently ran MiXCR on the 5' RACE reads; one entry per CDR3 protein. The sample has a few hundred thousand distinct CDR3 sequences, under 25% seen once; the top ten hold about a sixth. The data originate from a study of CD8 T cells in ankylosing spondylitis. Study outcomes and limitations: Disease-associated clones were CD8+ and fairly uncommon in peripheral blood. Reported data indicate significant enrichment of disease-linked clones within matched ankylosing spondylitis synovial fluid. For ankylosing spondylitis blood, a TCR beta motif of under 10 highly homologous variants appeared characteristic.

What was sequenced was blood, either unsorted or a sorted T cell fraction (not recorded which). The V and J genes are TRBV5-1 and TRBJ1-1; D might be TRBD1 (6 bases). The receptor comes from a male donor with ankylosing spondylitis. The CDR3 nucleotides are TGCGCCAGCAGCTTGTGGGGGCAGAACACTGAAGCTTTCTTT. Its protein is CASSLWGQNTEAFF.